This paragraph reports one TCR beta chain. What this receptor recognizes is not known. Base quality data are lacking; no much larger clone is found one base away. The collaborating institutions used their own protocols to collect whole blood in K2EDTA tubes. Collaborator samples were shipped for TCRbeta analysis as frozen whole blood, isolated PBMCs, or DNA extracted from either sample type. Taken from cysteine to phenylalanine, the CDR3 has 13 residues. The only DNA kept is the CDR3, 39 bases in frame from the first base. Based on the germline V gene, the CDR1 and CDR2 sequences are KGHSH and LQKENI. V is pared back by 2 bases and J by 4 bases, with 5 bases lying between the germline termini. TCRbeta CDR3 regions were amplified from genomic DNA by means of the immunoSEQ Assay, a bias-controlled multiplex PCR. Under the source paper's analysis protocol: The number of nucleated cells in each sample was estimated by amplification of reference gene primers within the assay. Sequence reads were collapsed and filtered to measure the absolute abundance of every unique TCRbeta CDR3 rearrangement. Productive Simpson clonality was computed per sample as the square root of Simpson's diversity index over productive rearrangements. TCRdb retrieved this table from immuneACCESS and kept in-frame rearrangements only. Not all clones are present; in checked studies, unresolved V genes account for under half, and no reason is known for the remainder. V and J calls and clone size are copied from that table; D and trimming were computed from the DNA. The sample table shows tens of thousands of clones, and 80% are seen once. In total, the top ten clones hold 10% of the sample.

The entry originates in a study of blood T cell repertoires in COVID-19 (dated by TCRdb to 2020 to 2021). Turning to the overall study: Collaborator samples came from the United States, Italy and Spain and covered acute and convalescent phases of COVID-19. The prospective study material was composed of cDNA or gDNA derived from T cells, B-cell-depleted T cells, or PBMCs. The dataset comprised deeply sampled blood TCRbeta repertoires from subjects exposed to, actively infected with, or recovered from COVID-19. The repertoires were made available in a free public database intended to serve as a resource for research on the immune response to SARS-CoV-2. The samples were drawn from the first 160 participants of the ongoing ImmuneRACE study and from 1,254 subjects provided by 6 global collaborators. Sample metadata almost always included a de-identified subject ID, COVID-19 status, age in years and sex. Where available, HLA class I and class II types were taken from metadata supplied by the sample provider and were not determined by assay-based typing. Study-level results and caveats: How much clinical and demographic metadata was included differed by source and by participant, and the metadata was provided uncurated.

Sequences were obtained from peripheral blood. The clonotype was recovered from a woman aged 70 to 79 with acute or convalescent COVID-19. The chain couples TRBV18 to TRBJ2-2; no confident D gene assignment can be made. The DNA reads as follows: TGTGCCAGCTCACCATTCAGCACCGGGGAGCTGTTTTTT. Translated, this gives CASSPFSTGELFF.